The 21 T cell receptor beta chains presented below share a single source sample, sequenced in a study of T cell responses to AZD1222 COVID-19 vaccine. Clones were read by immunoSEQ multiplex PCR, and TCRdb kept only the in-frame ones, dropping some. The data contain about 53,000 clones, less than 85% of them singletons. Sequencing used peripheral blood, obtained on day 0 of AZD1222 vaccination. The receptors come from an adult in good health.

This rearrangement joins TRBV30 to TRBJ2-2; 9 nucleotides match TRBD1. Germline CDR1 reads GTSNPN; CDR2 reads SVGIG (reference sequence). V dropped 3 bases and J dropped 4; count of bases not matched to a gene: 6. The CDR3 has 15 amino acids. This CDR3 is CAWRPGTGLTGELFF. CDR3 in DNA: TGTGCCTGGAGACCCGGGACAGGGCTCACCGGGGAGCTGTTTTTT.

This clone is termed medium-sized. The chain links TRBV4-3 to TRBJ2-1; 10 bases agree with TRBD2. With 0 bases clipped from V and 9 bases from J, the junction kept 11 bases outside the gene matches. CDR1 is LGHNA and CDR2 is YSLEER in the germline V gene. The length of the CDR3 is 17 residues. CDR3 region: CASSQDIAGGVAGEQFF. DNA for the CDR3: TGCGCCAGCAGCCAAGATATAGCGGGAGGCGTTGCAGGTGAGCAGTTCTTC.

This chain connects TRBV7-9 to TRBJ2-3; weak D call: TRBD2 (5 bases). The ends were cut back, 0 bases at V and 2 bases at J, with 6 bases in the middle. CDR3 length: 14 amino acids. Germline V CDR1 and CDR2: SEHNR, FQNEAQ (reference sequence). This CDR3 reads CASSLAGDTDTQYF. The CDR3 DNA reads TGTGCCAGCAGCTTAGCCGGGGACACAGATACGCAGTATTTT.

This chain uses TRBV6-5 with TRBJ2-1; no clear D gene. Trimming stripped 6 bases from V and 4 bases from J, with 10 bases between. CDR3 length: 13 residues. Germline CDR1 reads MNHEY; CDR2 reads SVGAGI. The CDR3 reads CASSRTLYNEQFF. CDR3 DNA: TGTGCCAGCAGCCGCACTCTATACAATGAGCAGTTCTTC.

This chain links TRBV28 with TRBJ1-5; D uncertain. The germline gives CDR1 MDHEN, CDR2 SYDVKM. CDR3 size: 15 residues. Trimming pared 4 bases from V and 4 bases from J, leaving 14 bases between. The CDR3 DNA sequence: TGTGCCAGCAGTTCATCCGCGGGGTATAATCAGCCCCAGCATTTT. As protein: CASSSSAGYNQPQHF.

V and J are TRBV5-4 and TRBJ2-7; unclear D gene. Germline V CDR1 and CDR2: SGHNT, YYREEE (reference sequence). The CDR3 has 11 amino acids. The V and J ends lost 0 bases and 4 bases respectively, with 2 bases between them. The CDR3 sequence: CASSLDYEQYF. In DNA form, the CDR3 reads TGTGCCAGCAGCTTGGATTACGAGCAGTACTTC.

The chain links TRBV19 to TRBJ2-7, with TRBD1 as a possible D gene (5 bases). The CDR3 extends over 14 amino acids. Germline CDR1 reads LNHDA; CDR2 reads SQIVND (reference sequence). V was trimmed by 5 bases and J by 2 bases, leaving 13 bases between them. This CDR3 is CASSPLDSPYEQYF. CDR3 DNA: TGTGCCAGTAGTCCCCTCGACAGCCCCTACGAGCAGTACTTC.

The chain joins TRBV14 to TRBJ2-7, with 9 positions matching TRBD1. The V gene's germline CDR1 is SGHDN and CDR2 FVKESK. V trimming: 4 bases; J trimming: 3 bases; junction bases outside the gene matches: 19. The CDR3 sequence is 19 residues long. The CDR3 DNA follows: TGTGCCAGCAGCCGAAAGTTGGGGGGACTCACAGGGGGCCACTACGAGCAGTACTTC. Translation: CASSRKLGGLTGGHYEQYF.

The CDR3, as DNA: TGTGCCAGCAGCCAATTACTGGACAGTACGAACACTGAAGCTTTCTTT. It specifies CASSQLLDSTNTEAFF. V usage is TRBV3-1 (or the pseudogene TRBV3-2) and J usage is TRBJ1-1, with a tentative D call TRBD1 (6 bases). The CDR3 spans 16 residues. Trimming took 2 bases from V and 1 from J, leaving 14 bases between them. Germline V gene lookup returns CDR1 LGHDT and CDR2 YNNKEL (reference sequence).

The CDR3, as DNA: TGTGCCAGCAGCCGGCAGCATTACGAGCAGTACTTC. Protein product: CASSRQHYEQYF. The rearrangement uses TRBV7-9 and TRBJ2-7; D gene unclear. The CDR3 has 12 amino acids. V lost 5 bases and J 4 bases, leaving 9 bases between the germline ends. Germline V gene sequence: CDR1 SEHNR, CDR2 FQNEAQ (reference sequence). The full variable domain, its missing parts supplied by reference TRBV7-9 and TRBJ2-7, is DTGVSQNPRHKITKRGQNVTFRCDPISEHNRLYWYRQTLGQGPEFLTYFQNEAQLEKSRLLSDRFSAERPKGSFSTLEIQRTEQGDSAMYLCASSRQHYEQYFGPGTRLTVT.

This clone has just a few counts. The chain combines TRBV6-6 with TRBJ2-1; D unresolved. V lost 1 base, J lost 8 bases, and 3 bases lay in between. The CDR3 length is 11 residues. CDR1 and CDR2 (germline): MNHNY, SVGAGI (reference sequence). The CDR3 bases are TGTGCCAGCAGTTACTGGGATGAGCAGTTCTTC. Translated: CASSYWDEQFF.

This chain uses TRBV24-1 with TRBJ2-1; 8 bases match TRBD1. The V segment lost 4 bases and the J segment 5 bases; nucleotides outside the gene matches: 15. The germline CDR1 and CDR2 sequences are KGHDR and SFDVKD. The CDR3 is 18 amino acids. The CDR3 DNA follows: TGTGCCACCAGTGAAGACGTGGTTAGGACAGGGAGACACAATGAGCAGTTCTTC. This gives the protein CATSEDVVRTGRHNEQFF.

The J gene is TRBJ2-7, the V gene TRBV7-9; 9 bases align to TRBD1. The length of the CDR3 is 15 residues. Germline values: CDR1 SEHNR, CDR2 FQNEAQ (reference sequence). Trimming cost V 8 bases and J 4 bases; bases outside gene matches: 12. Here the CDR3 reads CASENSGTGSYEQYF. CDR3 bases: TGTGCCAGCGAAAACTCCGGGACAGGGTCATACGAGCAGTACTTC.

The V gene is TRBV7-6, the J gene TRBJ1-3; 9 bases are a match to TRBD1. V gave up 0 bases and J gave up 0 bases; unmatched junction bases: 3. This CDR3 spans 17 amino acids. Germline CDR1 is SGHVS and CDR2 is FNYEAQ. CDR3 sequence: CASSLAGQGPSGNTIYF. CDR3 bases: TGTGCCAGCAGCTTAGCGGGACAGGGACCCTCTGGAAACACCATATATTTT.

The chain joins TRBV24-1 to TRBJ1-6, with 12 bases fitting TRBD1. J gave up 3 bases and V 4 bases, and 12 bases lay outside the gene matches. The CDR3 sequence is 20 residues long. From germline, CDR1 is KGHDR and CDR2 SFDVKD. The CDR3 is CATSEEGTGGDDGYNSPLHF. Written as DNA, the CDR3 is TGTGCCACCAGTGAAGAAGGGACAGGGGGCGATGATGGCTATAATTCACCCCTCCACTTT.

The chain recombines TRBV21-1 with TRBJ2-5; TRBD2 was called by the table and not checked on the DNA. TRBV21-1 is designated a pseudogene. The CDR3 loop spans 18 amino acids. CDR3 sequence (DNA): TGTGCCAGCAGCAAATCCGCGGGCCAGACCTTACACGGGGAGACCCAGTACTTC. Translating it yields CASSKSAGQTLHGETQYF.

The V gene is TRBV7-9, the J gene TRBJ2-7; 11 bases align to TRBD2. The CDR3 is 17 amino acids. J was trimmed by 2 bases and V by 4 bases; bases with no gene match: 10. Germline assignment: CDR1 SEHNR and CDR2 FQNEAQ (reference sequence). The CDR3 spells CASSSTLTSGGPYEQYF. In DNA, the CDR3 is TGTGCCAGCAGCTCCACTCTTACTAGCGGGGGCCCCTACGAGCAGTACTTC.

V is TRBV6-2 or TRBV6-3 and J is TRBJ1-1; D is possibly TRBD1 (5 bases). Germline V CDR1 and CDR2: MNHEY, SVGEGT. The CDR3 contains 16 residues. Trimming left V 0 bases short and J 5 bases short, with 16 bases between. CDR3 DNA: TGTGCCAGCAGTTACTCGAAAGTTCAGGGTAGAACTGAAGCTTTCTTT. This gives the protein CASSYSKVQGRTEAFF.

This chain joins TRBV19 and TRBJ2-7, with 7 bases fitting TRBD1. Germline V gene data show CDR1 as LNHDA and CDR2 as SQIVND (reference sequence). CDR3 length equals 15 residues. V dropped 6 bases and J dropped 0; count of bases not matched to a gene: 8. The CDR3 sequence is CASSGRDSRSYEQYF. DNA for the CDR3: TGTGCCAGTAGCGGAAGGGACAGCCGCTCCTACGAGCAGTACTTC.

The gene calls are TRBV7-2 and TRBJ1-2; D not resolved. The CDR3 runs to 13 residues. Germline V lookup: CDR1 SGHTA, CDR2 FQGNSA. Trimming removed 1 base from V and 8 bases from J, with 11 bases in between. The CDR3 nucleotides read TGTGCCAGCAGCTTAGGAACAGTGGGAGGCTACACCTTC. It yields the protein CASSLGTVGGYTF.

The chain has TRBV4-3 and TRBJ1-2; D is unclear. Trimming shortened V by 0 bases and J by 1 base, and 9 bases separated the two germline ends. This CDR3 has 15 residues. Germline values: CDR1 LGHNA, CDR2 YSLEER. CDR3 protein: CASSQEYPGNYGYTF. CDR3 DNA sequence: TGCGCCAGCAGCCAAGAATATCCGGGTAACTATGGCTACACCTTC.